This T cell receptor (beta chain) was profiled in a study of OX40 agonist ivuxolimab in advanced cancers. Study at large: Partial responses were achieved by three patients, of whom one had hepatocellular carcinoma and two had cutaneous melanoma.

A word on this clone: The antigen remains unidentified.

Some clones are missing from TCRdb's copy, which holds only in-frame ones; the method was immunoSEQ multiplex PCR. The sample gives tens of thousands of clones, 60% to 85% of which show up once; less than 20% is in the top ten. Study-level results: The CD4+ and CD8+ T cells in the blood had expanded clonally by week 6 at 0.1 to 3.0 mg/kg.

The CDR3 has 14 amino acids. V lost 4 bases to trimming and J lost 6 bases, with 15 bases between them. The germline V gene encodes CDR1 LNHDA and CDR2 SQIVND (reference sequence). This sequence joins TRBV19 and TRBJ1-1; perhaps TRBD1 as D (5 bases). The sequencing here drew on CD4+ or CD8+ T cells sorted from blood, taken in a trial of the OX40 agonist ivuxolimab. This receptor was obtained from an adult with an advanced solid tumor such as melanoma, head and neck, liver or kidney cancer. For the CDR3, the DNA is TGTGCCAGTAGTACCTCGCAGGGTTTGGCTGAAGCTTTCTTT. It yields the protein CASSTSQGLAEAFF.